This T cell receptor beta chain was identified during a study of cytomegalovirus exposure and HLA in healthy donors. CDR1 DFQATT and CDR2 SNEGSKA come from the germline V gene (reference sequence). This CDR3 is built from 11 residues. Study conclusions and caveats: Reports indicate that TCR beta sequences accurately predicted the HLA-A and HLA-B alleles of most subjects. The classifier reportedly diagnosed cytomegalovirus status with high sensitivity and specificity. Specific recognition of CMV antigens was confirmed in vitro for three chains (all CMV-associated).

Primers included in the PCR were 60 Vbeta and 13 Jbeta primers. Original data processing: The count from a later analysis was tens of millions of unique TCR beta chains, roughly 11 million of them shared. Clones were sequenced by immunoSEQ multiplex PCR, and TCRdb holds only the in-frame ones, with some missing. V, J and clone size are taken as reported in that table, and D and trimming were inferred from the DNA itself. Of hundreds of thousands of clones listed, approximately 70% are singletons. As for this clone: No antigen is known for it.

This clonotype was obtained from a female donor in good health and CMV-seronegative. Sample: PBMCs. The rearrangement uses TRBV20-1 and TRBJ1-1; weak D call: TRBD1 (5 bases). CDR3 DNA: TGCGTGTGGGGGGGGAACACTGAAGCTTTCTTT. This translates into CVWGGNTEAFF.